Listed here are 21 T cell receptor beta chains from one sample, sequenced in a study of cytomegalovirus exposure and HLA in healthy donors. Vbeta (60) and Jbeta (13) primers were used in the PCR. Clones were sequenced by immunoSEQ multiplex PCR, and TCRdb holds only the in-frame ones, with some missing. The data hold roughly 100,000 clones, with 70% to 80% observed a single time. The specimen sequenced was PBMCs. Source of these receptors: a man in his sixties in good health and CMV-seronegative.

This chain joins TRBV5-1 and TRBJ2-3; D remains unclear. Trimming left V 4 bases short and J 0 bases short, with 3 bases between. The germline gives CDR1 SGHRS, CDR2 YFSETQ. This CDR3 is built from 12 residues. The chain's CDR3 is CASSPSTDTQYF. The CDR3 DNA reads TGCGCCAGCAGCCCGAGCACAGATACGCAGTATTTT.

The chain joins TRBV28 to TRBJ2-7; 8 bases line up with TRBD1. The germline CDR1 and CDR2 sequences are MDHEN and SYDVKM. The CDR3 spans 16 residues. V was clipped by 7 bases and J by 0 bases; unmatched bases: 11. Here the CDR3 DNA reads TGTGCCAGCACCTCTTGGCAGGGGGCCTACTCCTACGAGCAGTACGTC. Amino acid sequence: CASTSWQGAYSYEQYV.

This chain links TRBV5-4 with TRBJ1-1; D is unclear. The CDR3 has 13 amino acids. Germline-derived CDR1 and CDR2 are SGHNT and YYREEE (reference sequence). The V and J ends lost 2 bases and 4 bases respectively, with 9 bases between them. The CDR3, as DNA: TGTGCCAGCAGCTTAGGAGTGACCACTGAAGCTTTCTTT. Translated, it gives CASSLGVTTEAFF.

The chain is built from TRBV9 and TRBJ1-4; TRBD1 is a possible D gene (5 bases). Germline V CDR1 and CDR2: SGDLS, YYNGEE. V dropped 1 base and J dropped 8 bases, with 21 bases sitting between them. CDR3 size: 17 residues. CDR3 sequence: CASSVSAGAGGQEKLFF. CDR3 coding DNA: TGTGCCAGCAGCGTATCCGCCGGGGCGGGGGGTCAGGAAAAACTGTTTTTT.

This clone has just a few counts. The chain combines TRBV18 with TRBJ2-4; D possibly corresponds to TRBD2 (6 bases). CDR1 KGHSH and CDR2 LQKENI come from the germline V gene. V was clipped by 0 bases and J by 0 bases, with 6 bases between them. The CDR3 consists of 15 residues. The CDR3 protein is CASSPPGLAKNIQYF. The CDR3 region has the DNA TGTGCCAGCTCACCACCGGGACTAGCCAAAAACATTCAGTACTTC. The variable domain in full, completed from reference TRBV18 and TRBJ2-4, reads NAGVMQNPRHLVRRRGQEARLRCSPMKGHSHVYWYRQLPEEGLKFMVYLQKENIIDESGMPKERFSAEFPKEGPSILRIQQVVRGDSAAYFCASSPPGLAKNIQYFGAGTRLSVL.

This chain links TRBV18 with TRBJ2-1; 10 bases align to TRBD2. CDR1 is KGHSH, CDR2 LQKENI, per germline. V was pared by 3 bases and J by 9 bases, with 8 bases of the junction left unmatched. The CDR3 sequence is 15 residues long. The CDR3 protein is CASSPPGLAFGEQFF. In DNA form, the CDR3 reads TGTGCCAGCTCACCTCCGGGACTAGCGTTTGGTGAGCAGTTCTTC.

The chain carries TRBV7-9 and TRBJ2-7, with D uncertain. Germline CDR1 is SEHNR and CDR2 is FQNEAQ (reference sequence). The CDR3 totals 13 residues. V was trimmed by 1 base and J by 2 bases, leaving 6 bases between them. In DNA, the CDR3 is TGTGCCAGCAGCTTAGGTAGAACCTACGAGCAGTACTTC. Residues: CASSLGRTYEQYF. Using reference TRBV7-9 and TRBJ2-7 for the parts outside the CDR3, the full variable domain is DTGVSQNPRHKITKRGQNVTFRCDPISEHNRLYWYRQTLGQGPEFLTYFQNEAQLEKSRLLSDRFSAERPKGSFSTLEIQRTEQGDSAMYLCASSLGRTYEQYFGPGTRLTVT.

The gene calls are TRBV7-8 and TRBJ1-2, with D uncertain. Trimming removed 5 bases from V and 3 bases from J, with 16 bases in between. The CDR3 has 15 amino acids. Germline V lookup: CDR1 SGHVS, CDR2 FQNEAQ. The CDR3 region has the DNA TGTGCCAGCAGCCTACGGCCCGACAAAGACTATGGCTACACCTTC. Translating gives CASSLRPDKDYGYTF.

V is TRBV15 and J is TRBJ2-1, with 8 bases that match TRBD2. J lost 9 bases, V lost 5 bases, and 6 bases had no gene match. Germline CDR1 LNHNV, CDR2 YYDKDF (reference sequence). The CDR3 consists of 13 residues. The CDR3 loop reads CATSEGLEFEQFF. The DNA for the CDR3 is TGTGCCACCAGCGAGGGACTAGAGTTTGAGCAGTTCTTC. Variable domain in full (rest from reference TRBV15 and TRBJ2-1): DAMVIQNPRYQVTQFGKPVTLSCSQTLNHNVMYWYQQKSSQAPKLLFHYYDKDFNNEADTPDNFQSRRPNTSFCFLDIRSPGLGDTAMYLCATSEGLEFEQFFGPGTRLTVL.

This clone was seen just once. This sequence joins TRBV25-1 and TRBJ1-3, with unresolved D. Germline CDR1 is MGHDK and CDR2 is SYGVNS. This CDR3 spans 13 amino acids. Trimming removed 3 bases at V and 5 bases at J, with 8 bases between. The CDR3 DNA is TGTGCCAGCAGTGAGTTCCACAGAAACACCATATATTTT. Encoded protein: CASSEFHRNTIYF.

The chain carries TRBV6-6 and TRBJ1-3, with a tentative D call TRBD1 (6 bases). The CDR3 consists of 15 residues. Germline loops: CDR1 MNHNY, CDR2 SVGAGI (reference sequence). Trimming left V 2 bases short and J 2 bases short, with 10 bases between. The DNA for the CDR3 is TGTGCCAGCAGTTACGTGGGGGCGCCTGGAAACACCATATATTTT. Protein: CASSYVGAPGNTIYF.

This clone was observed once. The chain uses TRBV19 and TRBJ2-3, with 9 bases matching TRBD2. The CDR3 sequence is 18 residues long. With V trimmed by 5 bases and J by 2 bases, 14 bases remained unmatched. Germline values: CDR1 LNHDA, CDR2 SQIVND (reference sequence). The CDR3 region is CASSDPLSAGGVTDTQYF. Here the CDR3 DNA reads TGTGCCAGTAGTGACCCCTTGAGTGCGGGGGGGGTCACAGATACGCAGTATTTT.

The CDR3 DNA reads TGTGCCTGGAGTACGGGACAGGGGTATGAAAAACTGTTTTTT. Translation: CAWSTGQGYEKLFF. The chain carries TRBV30 and TRBJ1-4, with 10 bases that match TRBD1. V was clipped by 2 bases and J by 6 bases; unmatched bases: 3. CDR3 length: 14 amino acids. The germline CDR1 and CDR2 sequences are GTSNPN and SVGIG (reference sequence).

The chain combines TRBV9 with TRBJ2-1, with 10 bases that match TRBD1. The CDR3 runs 14 residues. Trimming cost V 6 bases and J 10 bases; bases outside gene matches: 10. Germline lookup yields CDR1 SGDLS and CDR2 YYNGEE. In nucleotides, the CDR3 is TGTGCCAGCAATGCGGGACAGGGGTTCCCGGAGCAGTTCTTC. This gives the protein CASNAGQGFPEQFF.

V gene TRBV29-1 combines with J gene TRBJ2-6; D is perhaps TRBD2 (5 bases). This CDR3 region has 15 residues. Trimming stripped 4 bases from V and 2 bases from J, with 12 bases between. From germline, CDR1 is SQVTM and CDR2 ANQGSEA. The CDR3 here is CSVGASRTGANVLTF. The CDR3 DNA sequence: TGCAGCGTTGGGGCTAGCCGCACTGGGGCCAACGTCCTGACTTTC.

This clone showed up just a few times. This chain uses TRBV7-2 with TRBJ2-3; maybe TRBD2 (7 bases). The CDR3 is 15 residues long. Trimming took off 6 bases at V and 0 bases at J, with 13 bases between the two ends. Germline V lookup: CDR1 SGHTA, CDR2 FQGNSA. The CDR3 DNA reads TGTGCCAGCAGGTACGGGGGGCACAGCACAGATACGCAGTATTTT. This gives the protein CASRYGGHSTDTQYF.

This chain connects TRBV19 to TRBJ2-5, with 9 bases identical to TRBD2. V lost 6 bases and J lost 1; bases outside the gene matches: 6. The CDR3 has 15 residues. Germline assignment: CDR1 LNHDA and CDR2 SQIVND (reference sequence). DNA for the CDR3: TGTGCCAGTAGGACTAGCGGAACCCCCCAAGAGACCCAGTACTTC. Translating it yields CASRTSGTPQETQYF.

This chain links TRBV9 with TRBJ1-6; no clear D gene. V was trimmed by 0 bases and J by 7 bases, leaving 11 bases between them. The germline gives CDR1 SGDLS, CDR2 YYNGEE. The CDR3 is 15 amino acids. CDR3 in amino acids: CASSVEGGRNSPLHF. The CDR3, as DNA: TGTGCCAGCAGCGTAGAAGGAGGTAGGAATTCACCCCTCCACTTT.

The chain employs TRBV7-2 and TRBJ1-2, with 9 bases lining up with TRBD1. The CDR3 contains 15 residues. The V and J ends lost 5 bases and 5 bases, in that order; junction bases with no gene match: 9. Per the germline V gene, CDR1 is SGHTA and CDR2 is FQGNSA. The CDR3 bases are TGTGCCAGCAGCGATAGGACAGGGGATCGGTATGGCTACACCTTC. Its protein product is CASSDRTGDRYGYTF.

This clone occurred once. The chain recombines TRBV28 with TRBJ1-6; no clear D. Trimming pared 3 bases from V and 10 bases from J, leaving 13 bases between. The V gene's germline CDR1 is MDHEN and CDR2 SYDVKM. The CDR3 sequence is 14 residues long. The CDR3 sequence: CASSFGAFESPLHF. CDR3 DNA sequence: TGTGCCAGCAGTTTCGGAGCTTTTGAATCACCCCTCCACTTT.

This clone was detected a few times. This chain links TRBV7-9 with TRBJ2-7; D is possibly TRBD2 (5 bases). Trimming took 1 base from V and 0 from J, leaving 7 bases between them. The germline V gene encodes CDR1 SEHNR and CDR2 FQNEAQ (reference sequence). The CDR3 extends over 14 amino acids. CDR3 loop: CASSLVGSSYEQYV. DNA of the CDR3: TGTGCCAGCAGCTTAGTGGGGAGCTCCTACGAGCAGTACGTC.